The present entry profiles one TCR beta chain with its context. This sample stems from a study of T cells after yellow fever vaccination. After removal of 6 bases from V and 1 base from J, the junction contained 7 bases not matched to a gene. Germline V gene sequence: CDR1 SQVTM, CDR2 ANQGSEA. The CDR3 covers 15 residues. The authors made TCR cDNA by 5'RACE template switching, adding a universal primer site and UMIs. TCRdb processed the 5' RACE reads anew with MiXCR; each CDR3 protein has one entry. The sample holds 500,000 to 700,000 distinct CDR3 sequences, 15% to 20% seen once. The sequence derives from a man aged 25-40 years who received the YFV17D yellow fever vaccine. J is TRBJ2-2 and V is TRBV29-1; 8 bases agree with TRBD2. The sequencing used PBMCs, collected 15 days after the yellow fever booster vaccination. The CDR3 DNA follows: TGCAGCGTAGCCGGGACTAGTAGGAACACCGGGGAGCTGTTTTTT. It yields the protein CSVAGTSRNTGELFF.